The TCR beta chain described here comes from a study of CD8 T cells in Susac syndrome. Of note for this clonotype: No antigen is known for it.

Study-level points and caveats: The TCR sequencing and HLA analysis in the study involved a relatively small number of individuals, as the study acknowledged.

Random hexamers were used to reverse transcribe an amount of about 0.45 to 1 ug RNA. TCRdb processed the immunoSEQ multiplex PCR reads anew with MiXCR; each CDR3 protein has one entry. Of roughly 120,000 distinct CDR3 sequences in the sample, 85% to 95% were seen once. TCR beta sequencing covered blood CD8+ and CD4+ T cells. The CDR3 is made up of 14 amino acids. CDR1 is MDHEN and CDR2 is SYDVKM in the germline V gene. The J segment lost 3 bases and the V segment lost 6 bases, leaving 5 bases of the junction unmatched. The sequence was obtained from a human donor with multiple sclerosis. The sequenced sample was CD4+ T cells from PBMCs. The chain links TRBV28 to TRBJ2-5, with 9 bases lining up with TRBD1. CDR3 coding DNA: TGTGCCAGCAGGGGGACAGGGTGGGAAGAGACCCAGTACTTC. It translates to CASRGTGWEETQYF.